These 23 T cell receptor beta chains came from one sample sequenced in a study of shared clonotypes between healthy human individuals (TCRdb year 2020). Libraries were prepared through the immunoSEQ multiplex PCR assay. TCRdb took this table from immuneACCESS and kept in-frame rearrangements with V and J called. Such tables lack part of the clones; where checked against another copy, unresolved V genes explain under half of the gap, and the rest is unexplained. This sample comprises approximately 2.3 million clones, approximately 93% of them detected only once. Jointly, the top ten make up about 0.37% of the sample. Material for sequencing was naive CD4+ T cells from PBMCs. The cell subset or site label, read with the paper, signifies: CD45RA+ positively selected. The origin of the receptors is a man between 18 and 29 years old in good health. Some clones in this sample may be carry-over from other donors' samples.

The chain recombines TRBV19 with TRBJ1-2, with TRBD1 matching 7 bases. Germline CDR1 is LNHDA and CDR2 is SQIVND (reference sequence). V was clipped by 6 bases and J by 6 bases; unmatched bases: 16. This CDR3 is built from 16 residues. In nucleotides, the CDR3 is TGTGCCAGTAGACCACGTTTTTGGACAGGAGGTGATGGCTACACCTTC. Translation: CASRPRFWTGGDGYTF.

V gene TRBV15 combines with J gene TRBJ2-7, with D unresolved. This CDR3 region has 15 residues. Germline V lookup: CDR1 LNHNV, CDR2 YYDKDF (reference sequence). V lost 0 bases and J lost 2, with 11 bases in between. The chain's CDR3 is CATSRELGTTYEQYF. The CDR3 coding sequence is TGTGCCACCAGCAGAGAGTTGGGCACTACCTACGAGCAGTACTTC. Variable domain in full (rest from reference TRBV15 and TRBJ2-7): DAMVIQNPRYQVTQFGKPVTLSCSQTLNHNVMYWYQQKSSQAPKLLFHYYDKDFNNEADTPDNFQSRRPNTSFCFLDIRSPGLGDTAMYLCATSRELGTTYEQYFGPGTRLTVT.

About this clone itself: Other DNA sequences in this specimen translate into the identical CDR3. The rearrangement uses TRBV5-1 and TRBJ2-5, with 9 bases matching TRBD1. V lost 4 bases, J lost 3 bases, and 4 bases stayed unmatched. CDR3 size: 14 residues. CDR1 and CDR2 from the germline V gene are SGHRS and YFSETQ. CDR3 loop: CASSPGTGKETQYF. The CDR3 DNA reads TGCGCCAGCAGCCCGGGGACAGGGAAAGAGACCCAGTACTTC.

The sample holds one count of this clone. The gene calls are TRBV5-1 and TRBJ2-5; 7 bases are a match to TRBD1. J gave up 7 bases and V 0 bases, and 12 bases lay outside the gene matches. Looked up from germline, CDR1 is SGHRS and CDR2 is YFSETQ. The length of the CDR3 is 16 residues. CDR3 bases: TGCGCCAGCAGCTTGGAGTACTGGCCTTCAGGGGGGACCCAGTACTTC. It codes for CASSLEYWPSGGTQYF.

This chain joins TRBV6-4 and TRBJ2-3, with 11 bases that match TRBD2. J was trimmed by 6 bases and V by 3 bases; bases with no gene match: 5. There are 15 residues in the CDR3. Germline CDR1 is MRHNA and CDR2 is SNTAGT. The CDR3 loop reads CASSDSGRAYDTQYF. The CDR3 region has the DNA TGTGCCAGCAGTGATAGCGGGAGGGCATACGATACGCAGTATTTT.

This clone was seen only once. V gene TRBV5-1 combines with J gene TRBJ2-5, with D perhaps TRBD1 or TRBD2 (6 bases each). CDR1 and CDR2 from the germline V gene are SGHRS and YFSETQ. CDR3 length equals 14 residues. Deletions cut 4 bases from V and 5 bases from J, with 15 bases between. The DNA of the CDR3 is TGCGCCAGCAGCCCACATCTAGGGGGGGAGACCCAGTACTTC. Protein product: CASSPHLGGETQYF.

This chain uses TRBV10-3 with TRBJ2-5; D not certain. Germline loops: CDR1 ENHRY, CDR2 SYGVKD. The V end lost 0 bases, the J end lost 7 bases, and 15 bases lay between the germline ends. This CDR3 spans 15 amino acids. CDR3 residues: CAISESRSSSATQYF. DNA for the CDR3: TGTGCCATCAGTGAGTCCCGGTCATCTTCCGCGACCCAGTACTTC.

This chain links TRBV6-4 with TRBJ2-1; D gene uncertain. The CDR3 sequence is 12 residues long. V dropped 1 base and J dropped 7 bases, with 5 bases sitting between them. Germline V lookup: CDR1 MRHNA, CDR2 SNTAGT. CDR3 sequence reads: CASSDYGNEQFF. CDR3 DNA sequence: TGTGCCAGCAGTGACTATGGGAATGAGCAGTTCTTC.

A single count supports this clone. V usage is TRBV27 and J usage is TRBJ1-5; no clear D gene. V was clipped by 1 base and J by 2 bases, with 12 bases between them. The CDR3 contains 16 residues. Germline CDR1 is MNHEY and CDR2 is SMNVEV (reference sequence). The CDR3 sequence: CASSLLGAGGNQPQHF. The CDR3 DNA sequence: TGTGCCAGCAGTTTATTGGGAGCCGGCGGCAATCAGCCCCAGCATTTT.

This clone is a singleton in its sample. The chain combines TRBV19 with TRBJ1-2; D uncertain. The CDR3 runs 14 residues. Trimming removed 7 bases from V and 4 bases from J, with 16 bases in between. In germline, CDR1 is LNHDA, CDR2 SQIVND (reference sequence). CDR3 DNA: TGTGCCAGTACACGGGAAGCCCGTGGCTATGGCTACACCTTC. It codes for CASTREARGYGYTF.

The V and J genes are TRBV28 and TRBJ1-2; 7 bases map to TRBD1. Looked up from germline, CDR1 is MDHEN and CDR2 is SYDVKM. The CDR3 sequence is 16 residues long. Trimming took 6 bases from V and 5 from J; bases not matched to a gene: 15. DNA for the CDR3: TGTGCCAGCAGACCCTTCGGACAGGTCGATGGGTATGGCTACACCTTC. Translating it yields CASRPFGQVDGYGYTF.

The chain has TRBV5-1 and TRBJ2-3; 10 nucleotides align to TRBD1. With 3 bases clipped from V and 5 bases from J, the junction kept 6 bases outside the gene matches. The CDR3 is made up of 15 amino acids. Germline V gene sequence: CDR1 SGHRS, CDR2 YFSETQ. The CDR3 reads CASSSTGGIGDTQYF. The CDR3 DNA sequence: TGCGCCAGCAGCTCGACAGGGGGCATAGGAGATACGCAGTATTTT.

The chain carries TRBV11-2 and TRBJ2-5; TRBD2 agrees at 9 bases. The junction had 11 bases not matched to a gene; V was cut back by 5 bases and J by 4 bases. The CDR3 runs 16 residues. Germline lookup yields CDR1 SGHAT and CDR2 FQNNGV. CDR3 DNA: TGTGCCAGCAGCGAACTAGCGGGCAACCCCGTAGAGACCCAGTACTTC. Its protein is CASSELAGNPVETQYF.

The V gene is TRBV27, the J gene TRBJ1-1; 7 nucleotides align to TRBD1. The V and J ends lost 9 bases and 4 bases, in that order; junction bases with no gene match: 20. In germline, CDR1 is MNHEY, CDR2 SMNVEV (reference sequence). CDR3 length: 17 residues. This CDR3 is CASQRDRAISWSTEAFF. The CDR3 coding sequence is TGTGCCAGTCAGAGAGACAGGGCTATCTCTTGGAGCACTGAAGCTTTCTTT.

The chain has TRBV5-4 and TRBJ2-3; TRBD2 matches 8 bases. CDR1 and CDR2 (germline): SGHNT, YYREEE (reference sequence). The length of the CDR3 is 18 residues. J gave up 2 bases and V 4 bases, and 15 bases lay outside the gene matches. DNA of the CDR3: TGTGCCAGCAGCCCACGGGGGGGCGGGAGACTAAACACAGATACGCAGTATTTT. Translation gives CASSPRGGGRLNTDTQYF.

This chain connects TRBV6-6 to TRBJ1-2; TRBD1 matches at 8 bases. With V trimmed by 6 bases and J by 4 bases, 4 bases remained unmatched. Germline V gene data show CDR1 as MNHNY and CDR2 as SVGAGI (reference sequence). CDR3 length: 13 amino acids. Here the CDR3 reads CASRPGQAYGYTF. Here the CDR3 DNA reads TGTGCCAGCAGACCGGGACAGGCCTATGGCTACACCTTC.

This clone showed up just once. The CDR3 protein is CASSSHGADGANVLTF. CDR3 nucleotide sequence: TGTGCCAGCAGTTCACACGGTGCTGATGGGGCCAACGTCCTGACTTTC. This chain connects TRBV28 to TRBJ2-6; no clear D gene. CDR3 length: 16 amino acids. V lost 4 bases to trimming and J lost 3 bases, with 13 bases between them. From germline, CDR1 is MDHEN and CDR2 SYDVKM.

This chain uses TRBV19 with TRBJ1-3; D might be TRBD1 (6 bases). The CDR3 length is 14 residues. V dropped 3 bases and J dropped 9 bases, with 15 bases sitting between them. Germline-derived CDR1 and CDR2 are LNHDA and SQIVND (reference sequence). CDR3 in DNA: TGTGCCAGTAGTATGACGGGGGCCAGAGGCACCATATATTTT. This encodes CASSMTGARGTIYF.

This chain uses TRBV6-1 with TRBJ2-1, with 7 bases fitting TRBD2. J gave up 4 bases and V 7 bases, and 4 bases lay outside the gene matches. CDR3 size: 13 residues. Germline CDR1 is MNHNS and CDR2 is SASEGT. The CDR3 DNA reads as TGTGCCAGCACTAGCGGAGTTTACAATGAGCAGTTCTTC. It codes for CASTSGVYNEQFF.

CDR3 in amino acids: CASSFGTGSYEQYF. Written as DNA, the CDR3 is TGTGCCAGCAGCTTCGGGACAGGCTCCTACGAGCAGTACTTC. The rearrangement uses TRBV5-4 and TRBJ2-7, with 8 bases that match TRBD1. The CDR3 spans 14 residues. From germline, CDR1 is SGHNT and CDR2 YYREEE (reference sequence). V trimming: 2 bases; J trimming: 0 bases; junction bases outside the gene matches: 1.

The CDR3 loop reads CAWSTYRVSGNTIYF. The CDR3 bases are TGTGCCTGGAGTACCTACAGGGTTTCTGGAAACACCATATATTTT. This chain joins TRBV30 and TRBJ1-3, with D possibly TRBD1 on 6 matching bases. Trimming removed 2 bases from V and 1 base from J, with 12 bases in between. CDR3 length: 15 residues. CDR1 is GTSNPN, CDR2 SVGIG, per germline (reference sequence).

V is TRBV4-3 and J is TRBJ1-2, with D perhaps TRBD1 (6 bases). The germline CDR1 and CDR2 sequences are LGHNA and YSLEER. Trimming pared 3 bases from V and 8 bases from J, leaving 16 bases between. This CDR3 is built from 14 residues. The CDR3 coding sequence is TGCGCCAGCAGCCAGCTAACAGGGTTAGAAGGCTACACCTTC. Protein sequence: CASSQLTGLEGYTF.

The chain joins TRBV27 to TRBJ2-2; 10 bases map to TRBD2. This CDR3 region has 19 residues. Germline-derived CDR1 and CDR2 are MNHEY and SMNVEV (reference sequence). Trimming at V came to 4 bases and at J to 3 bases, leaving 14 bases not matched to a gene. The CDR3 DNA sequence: TGTGCCAGCAGTTCGTATAGCGGGAGGTCTCGTTCGGACACCGGGGAGCTGTTTTTT. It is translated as CASSSYSGRSRSDTGELFF.